This passage covers 2 T cell receptor beta chains from one sample sequenced in a study of Ad26.COV2.S vaccination and SARS-CoV-2 variants. The assay was immunoSEQ multiplex PCR, and TCRdb's table has in-frame clones only and misses some. Among 300,000 to 400,000 clones listed, around nine tenths were seen once. The treatment was: 15 to 20 received Ad26.COV2.S at low or high dose, single or two shots; several received placebo; per-sample allocation not given. All samples were drawn on day 63, counting from the first vaccine or placebo injection. The sequenced sample was peripheral blood, obtained in a trial of Ad26.COV2.S vaccine versus placebo. The receptors come from a person between 18 and 65 years old who received the Ad26.COV2.S COVID-19 vaccine or a placebo.

V gene TRBV10-3 combines with J gene TRBJ2-7; TRBD1 matches at 7 bases. Germline V gene lookup returns CDR1 ENHRY and CDR2 SYGVKD. The trim removed 11 bases at V and 3 bases at J, leaving 7 bases unmatched. This CDR3 spans 12 amino acids. The CDR3 spells CAHGTAVYEQYF. The CDR3 bases are TGTGCCCACGGGACAGCCGTCTACGAGCAGTACTTC.

The chain joins TRBV6-1 to TRBJ1-4; D perhaps matches TRBD1 (6 bases). V was shortened by 1 base and J by 7 bases, with 16 bases between the two germline ends. The CDR3 contains 16 residues. CDR1 MNHNS and CDR2 SASEGT come from the germline V gene. The CDR3 DNA follows: TGTGCCAGCAGTGAAGTCATTCAGGGGTATGCTGAAAAACTGTTTTTT. Its translation: CASSEVIQGYAEKLFF.